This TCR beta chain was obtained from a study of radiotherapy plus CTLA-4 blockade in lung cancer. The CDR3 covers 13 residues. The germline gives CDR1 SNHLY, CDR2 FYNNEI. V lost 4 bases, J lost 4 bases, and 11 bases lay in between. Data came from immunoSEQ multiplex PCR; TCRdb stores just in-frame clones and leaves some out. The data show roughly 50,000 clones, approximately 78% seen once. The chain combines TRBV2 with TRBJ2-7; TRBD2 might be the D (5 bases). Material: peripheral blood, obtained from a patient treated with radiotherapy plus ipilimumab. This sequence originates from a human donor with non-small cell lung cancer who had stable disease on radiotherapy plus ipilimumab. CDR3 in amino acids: CASSAGIGYEQYF. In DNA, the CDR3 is TGTGCCAGCAGTGCCGGGATTGGGTACGAGCAGTACTTC.